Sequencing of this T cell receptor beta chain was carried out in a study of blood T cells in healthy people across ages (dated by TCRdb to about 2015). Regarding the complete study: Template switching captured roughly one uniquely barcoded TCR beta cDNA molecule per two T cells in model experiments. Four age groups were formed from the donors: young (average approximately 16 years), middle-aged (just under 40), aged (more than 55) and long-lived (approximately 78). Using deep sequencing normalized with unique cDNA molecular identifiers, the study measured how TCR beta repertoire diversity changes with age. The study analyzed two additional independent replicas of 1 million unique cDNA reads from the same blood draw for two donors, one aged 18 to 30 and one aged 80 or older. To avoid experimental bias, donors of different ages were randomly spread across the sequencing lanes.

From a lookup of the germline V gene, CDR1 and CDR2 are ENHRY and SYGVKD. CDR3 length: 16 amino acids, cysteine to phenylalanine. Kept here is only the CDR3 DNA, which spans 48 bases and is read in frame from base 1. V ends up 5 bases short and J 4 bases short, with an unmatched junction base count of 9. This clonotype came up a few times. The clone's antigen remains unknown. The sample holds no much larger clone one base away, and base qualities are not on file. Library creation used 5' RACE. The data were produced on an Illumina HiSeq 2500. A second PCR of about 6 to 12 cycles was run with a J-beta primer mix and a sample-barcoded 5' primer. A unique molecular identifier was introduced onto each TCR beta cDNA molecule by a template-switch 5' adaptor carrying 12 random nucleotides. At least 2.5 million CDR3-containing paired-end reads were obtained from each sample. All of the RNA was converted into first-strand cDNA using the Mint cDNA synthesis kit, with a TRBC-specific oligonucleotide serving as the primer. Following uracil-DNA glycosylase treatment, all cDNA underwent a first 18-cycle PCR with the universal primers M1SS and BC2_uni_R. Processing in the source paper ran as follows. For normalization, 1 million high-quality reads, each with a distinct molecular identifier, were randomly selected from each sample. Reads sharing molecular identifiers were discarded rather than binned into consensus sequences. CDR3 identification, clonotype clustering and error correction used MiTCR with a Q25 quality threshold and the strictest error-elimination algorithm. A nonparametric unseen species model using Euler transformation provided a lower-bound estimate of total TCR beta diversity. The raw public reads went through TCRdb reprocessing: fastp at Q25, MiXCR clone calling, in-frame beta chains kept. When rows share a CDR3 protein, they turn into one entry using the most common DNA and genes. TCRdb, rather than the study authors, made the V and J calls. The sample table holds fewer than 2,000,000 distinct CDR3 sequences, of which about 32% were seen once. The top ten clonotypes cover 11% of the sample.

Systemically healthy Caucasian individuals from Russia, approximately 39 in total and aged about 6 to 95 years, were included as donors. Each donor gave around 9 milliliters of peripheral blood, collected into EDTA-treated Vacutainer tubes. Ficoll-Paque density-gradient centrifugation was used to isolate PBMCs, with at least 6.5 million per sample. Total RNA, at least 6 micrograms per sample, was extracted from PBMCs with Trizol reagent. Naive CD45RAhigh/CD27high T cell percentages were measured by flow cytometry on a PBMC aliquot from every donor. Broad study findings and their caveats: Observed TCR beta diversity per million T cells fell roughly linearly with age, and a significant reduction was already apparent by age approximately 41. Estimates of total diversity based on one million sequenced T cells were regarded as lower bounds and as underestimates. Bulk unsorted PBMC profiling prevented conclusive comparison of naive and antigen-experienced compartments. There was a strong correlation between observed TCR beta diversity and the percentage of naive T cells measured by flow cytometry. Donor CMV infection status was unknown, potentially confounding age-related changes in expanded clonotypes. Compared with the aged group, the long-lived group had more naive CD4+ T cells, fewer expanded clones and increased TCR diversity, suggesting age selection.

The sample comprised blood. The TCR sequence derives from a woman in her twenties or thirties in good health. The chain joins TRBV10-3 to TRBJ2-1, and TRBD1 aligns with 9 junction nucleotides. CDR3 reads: CAISQIGTGNYNEQFF. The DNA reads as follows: TGTGCCATCAGTCAGATCGGGACAGGGAATTACAATGAGCAGTTCTTC.